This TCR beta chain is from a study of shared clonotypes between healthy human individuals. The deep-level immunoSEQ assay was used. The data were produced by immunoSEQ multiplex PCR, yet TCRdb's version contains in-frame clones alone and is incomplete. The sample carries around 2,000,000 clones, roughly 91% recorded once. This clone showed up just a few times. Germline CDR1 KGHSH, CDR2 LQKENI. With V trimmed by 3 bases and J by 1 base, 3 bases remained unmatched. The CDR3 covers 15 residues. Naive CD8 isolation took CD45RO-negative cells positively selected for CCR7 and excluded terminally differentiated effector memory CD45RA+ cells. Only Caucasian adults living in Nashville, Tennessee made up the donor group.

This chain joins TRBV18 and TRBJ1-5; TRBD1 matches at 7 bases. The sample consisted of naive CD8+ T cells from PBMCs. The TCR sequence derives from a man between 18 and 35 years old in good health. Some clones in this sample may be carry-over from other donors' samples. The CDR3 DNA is TGTGCCAGCTCACCGACAGGGTCAAGCAATCAGCCCCAGCATTTT. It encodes CASSPTGSSNQPQHF.